This T cell receptor beta chain was identified during a study of blood T cell repertoires in COVID-19. Overall study: Acute and convalescent COVID-19 samples came from the United States, Italy and Spain. In each case, the material was cDNA or gDNA derived from T cells, B-cell-depleted T cells, or PBMCs.

This CDR3 is 15 amino acids long. Germline loops: CDR1 SGHNT, CDR2 YYREEE (reference sequence). V was trimmed by 2 bases and J by 4 bases, leaving 12 bases between them. Under the authors' procedure: For nucleated cells, counts were estimated from reference gene primer amplification. Some clones are missing from TCRdb's copy, which holds only in-frame ones; the method was immunoSEQ multiplex PCR. V, J and clone size reflect that table, while D and trimming were determined from the DNA. Here the sample spans about 230,000 clones, 70% to 90% being singletons. The sequence came from a woman aged 65 to 85 with active or convalescent COVID-19. Sequencing input: peripheral blood. This sequence joins TRBV5-4 and TRBJ2-2, with a weak D call TRBD1 (6 bases). As DNA, the CDR3 is TGTGCCAGCAGCTTACAGGGCTCAGGCACCGGGGAGCTGTTTTTT. It codes for CASSLQGSGTGELFF.